This T cell receptor beta chain derives from a study of identical twins. In germline, CDR1 is SGDLS, CDR2 YYNGEE. This CDR3 spans 15 amino acids. The ends lost 2 bases at V and 0 bases at J; junction bases unmatched: 4. This clonotype has a count of ten or more. All of the donors were Caucasians in good health. Template switching added a universal primer site; cDNA carried unique molecular identifiers. TCRdb re-analysed the 5' RACE reads in MiXCR, keeping a single row per CDR3 protein. The table shows roughly 290,000 distinct CDR3 sequences, with around 9.7% occurring only once. A further study also used this sample, focusing on yellow fever vaccine responses in identical twins.

The receptor's source is a young woman in good health. The chain links TRBV9 to TRBJ2-7; TRBD2 agrees at 8 bases. The sequenced material came from CD8+ T cells sorted from blood. The CDR3 here is CASSVSGASSYEQYF. In nucleotides, the CDR3 is TGTGCCAGCAGCGTTAGCGGGGCTAGCTCCTACGAGCAGTACTTC.